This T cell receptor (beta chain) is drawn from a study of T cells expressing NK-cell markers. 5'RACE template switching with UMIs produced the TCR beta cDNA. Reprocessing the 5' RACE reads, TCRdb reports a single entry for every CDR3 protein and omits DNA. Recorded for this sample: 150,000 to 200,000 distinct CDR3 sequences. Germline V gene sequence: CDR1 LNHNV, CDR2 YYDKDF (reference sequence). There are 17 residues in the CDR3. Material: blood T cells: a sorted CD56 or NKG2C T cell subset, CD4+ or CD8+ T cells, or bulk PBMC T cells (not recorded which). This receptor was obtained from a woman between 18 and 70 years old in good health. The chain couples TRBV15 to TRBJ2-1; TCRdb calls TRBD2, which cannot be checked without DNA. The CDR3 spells CATSRDLISGNYNEQFF.